The TCR beta chain described here comes from a study of blood T cell repertoires in COVID-19. Only in-frame clones appear in the TCRdb table, and some are missing; sequencing was by immunoSEQ multiplex PCR. The table lists around 210,000 clones, about 78% of them singletons. V was shortened by 5 bases and J by 2 bases, with 9 bases between the two germline ends. CDR1 MNHEY and CDR2 SMNVEV come from the germline V gene (reference sequence). This CDR3 has 14 amino acids. The gene calls are TRBV27 and TRBJ2-2, with unresolved D. Sequenced material: peripheral blood. The receptor comes from a woman aged 65 to 85 with acute or convalescent COVID-19. CDR3 loop: CASSNVRNTGELFF. The DNA for the CDR3 is TGTGCCAGCAGTAATGTCCGTAACACCGGGGAGCTGTTTTTT.